This is a list of T cell receptor beta chains from one sample in a study of T cells after posttransplantation cyclophosphamide. Libraries were prepared by immunoSEQ multiplex PCR; TCRdb keeps only in-frame clonotypes and omits some of them. There are 15,000 to 20,000 clones in the sample; roughly 80% occur only once, and about 3% lies in the top ten. Sequenced here: PBMCs, sampled 410 to 450 days after allogeneic stem cell transplant with calcineurin inhibitor and methotrexate. These receptors originate from a male patient aged 25 to 39 who received an allogeneic stem cell transplant from an unrelated donor, was CMV-positive, and had acute and chronic GVHD. T cells may partly derive from the graft donor. The CDR3 runs from the conserved cysteine through the conserved F or W. D genes are given only for firm matches. Clone size appears in some rows only: once, few, many, or a class for an expanded clone.

clone_size	d_call	v_call	j_call	cdr3_nt	cdr3_aa
NA	TRBD1	TRBV28	TRBJ2-7	TGTGCCAGCAGTTTTGGACAGGGGGCGTCCTACGAGCAGTACTTC	CASSFGQGASYEQYF
NA	NA	TRBV7-6	TRBJ2-5	TGTGCCAGCAGCTTAGAACCTAACCACCAAGAGACCCAGTACTTC	CASSLEPNHQETQYF
NA	NA	TRBV19	TRBJ1-2	TGTGCCAGTAGTATTGAATCGATCGAGGGCCCGAGAGGCTACACCTTC	CASSIESIEGPRGYTF
NA	TRBD2	TRBV5-1	TRBJ2-1	TGCGCCAGCAGCTTGGGGGCGGGAGGGGGCAATGAGCAGTTCTTC	CASSLGAGGGNEQFF
NA	NA	TRBV7-2	TRBJ2-6	TGTGCCAGCAGCTTGACAACCCTTGCCTCTGGGGCCAACGTCCTGACTTTC	CASSLTTLASGANVLTF
NA	NA	TRBV14	TRBJ2-2	TGTGCCAGCAGCCAAGATCGCGGCACCGGGGAGCTGTTTTTT	CASSQDRGTGELFF
few	TRBD1	TRBV7-6	TRBJ1-3	TGTGCCAGCAGCAGATCGACAGGGTTCTCTGGAAACACCATATATTTT	CASSRSTGFSGNTIYF
NA	NA	TRBV4-3	TRBJ2-7	TGCGCCAGCAGCCAGGCAGGGGTGCGAGAGCAGTACTTC	CASSQAGVREQYF
NA	TRBD2	TRBV12-5	TRBJ2-1	TGTGCTAGTGGGCCCGGGACTAGAGTAAATGAGCAGTTCTTC	CASGPGTRVNEQFF
NA	TRBD2	TRBV10-3	TRBJ2-5	TGTGCCATCAGTGAGGGGGTAGCGGGAGGCCAAGAGACCCAGTACTTC	CAISEGVAGGQETQYF
NA	TRBD1	TRBV7-2	TRBJ1-6	TGTGCCAGCAGTCCGCTTAGGGGGACAGGAGACTATAATTCACCCCTCCACTTT	CASSPLRGTGDYNSPLHF
NA	TRBD1	TRBV28	TRBJ1-6	TGTGCCAGCAACCGGGACAGGGACAATTCACCCCTCCACTTT	CASNRDRDNSPLHF
NA	TRBD1	TRBV7-9	TRBJ2-3	TGTGCCAGCAGCCTCGGTTTAGGTGGAGGGACAGGGGGCACAGATACGCAGTATTTT	CASSLGLGGGTGGTDTQYF
once	TRBD1	TRBV28	TRBJ1-5	TGTGCCAGCAGTTCGACCGGTGGACAGGGGGCGAGAGGGGTTCGCAATCAGCCCCAGCATTTT	CASSSTGGQGARGVRNQPQHF
NA	TRBD1	TRBV19	TRBJ1-5	TGTGCCAGTACCGACGACAGGGGGCGTAATCAGCCCCAGCATTTT	CASTDDRGRNQPQHF
once	TRBD2	TRBV15	TRBJ2-5	TGTGCCACCAGCAGAGTGGTCCCAGGCGGGGGAGGACTGGGGGAGACCCAGTACTTC	CATSRVVPGGGGLGETQYF
NA	TRBD2	TRBV6-5	TRBJ2-3	TGTGCCAGCAGGTACGGGACTAGCGGTTACACAGATACGCAGTATTTT	CASRYGTSGYTDTQYF
NA	TRBD1	TRBV25-1	TRBJ2-1	TGTGCCAGCAGTCCATGGGACAGGGTCAATGAGCAGTTCTTC	CASSPWDRVNEQFF
NA	NA	TRBV6-1	TRBJ2-1	TGTGCCAGGGGGGGTGAATACAATGAGCAGTTCTTC	CARGGEYNEQFF
NA	NA	TRBV4-2	TRBJ2-3	TGTGCCAGCAGCCAAGTGTTAGCGGCCGGCACAGATACGCAGTATTTT	CASSQVLAAGTDTQYF
NA	NA	TRBV7-2	TRBJ1-3	TGTGCCAGCAGCTTAGGGCCCCAGGGTTTTGGAAACACCATATATTTT	CASSLGPQGFGNTIYF
NA	TRBD1	TRBV4-3	TRBJ1-3	TGCGCCAGCAGCCAAGGAGGGGGCGAATCTGGAAACACCATATATTTT	CASSQGGGESGNTIYF
NA	TRBD2	TRBV19	TRBJ2-1	TGTGCCAGTATGAGCGGGAGGGCCTCTAGTGAGCAGTTCTTC	CASMSGRASSEQFF
once	TRBD2	TRBV6-5	TRBJ2-1	TGTGCCAGCAGTAGAGCGGGAACTTACAATGAGCAGTTCTTC	CASSRAGTYNEQFF
NA	NA	TRBV7-9	TRBJ2-2	TGTGCCAGCAGCTTAGGAACTAACACCGGGGAGCTGTTTTTT	CASSLGTNTGELFF
NA	TRBD2	TRBV4-3	TRBJ2-3	TGCGCCAGCAGCCAAGACGTGCCTAGCGGGACCACAGATACGCAGTATTTT	CASSQDVPSGTTDTQYF
NA	TRBD2	TRBV28	TRBJ2-1	TGTGCCAGCAGTTCCCGCCGGGCTAGCGGGAGTTCAAATGAGCAGTTCTTC	CASSSRRASGSSNEQFF
NA	NA	TRBV2	TRBJ1-5	TGTGCCAGCCGAACGCTCAGGGATAGCAATCAGCCCCAGCATTTT	CASRTLRDSNQPQHF
NA	TRBD1	TRBV29-1	TRBJ1-1	TGCAGCGCCGGAGGGTCTGGGACAGTGAACACTGAAGCTTTCTTT	CSAGGSGTVNTEAFF
NA	NA	TRBV4-3	TRBJ1-1	TGCGCCAGCAGCCAGGGGGAGGGAGGTGGCACTGAAGCTTTCTTT	CASSQGEGGGTEAFF
NA	TRBD1	TRBV27	TRBJ2-6	TGTGCCAGCAGTTTATGGCAGGGGGTAGCTGGGGCCAACGTCCTGACTTTC	CASSLWQGVAGANVLTF
NA	TRBD1	TRBV4-2	TRBJ1-2	TGTGCCAGCAGCCAAGATCAACGACAGGGGGGATATGGCTACACCTTC	CASSQDQRQGGYGYTF
few	NA	TRBV7-9	TRBJ1-2	TGTGCCAGCAGCCCCCCCAAAATGGGGACAACCCCTAACTATGGCTACACCTTC	CASSPPKMGTTPNYGYTF
NA	NA	TRBV14	TRBJ1-4	TGTGCCAGCAGCCACCCGGCCCGAAGAGGAGAAAAACTGTTTTTT	CASSHPARRGEKLFF
NA	NA	TRBV7-2	TRBJ1-1	TGTGCCAGCAGCTTAGACGGCAGGGGAACTGAAGCTTTCTTT	CASSLDGRGTEAFF
NA	TRBD1	TRBV7-9	TRBJ2-1	TGTGCCAGCAGCTTAGAGTTCGGGACAGGGGACAATGAGCAGTTCTTC	CASSLEFGTGDNEQFF